This T cell receptor beta chain was identified during a study of CD8 T cells in ankylosing spondylitis. The CDR3 totals 16 residues. V gave up 8 bases and J gave up 3 bases, with 22 bases separating them. CDR1 SEHNR and CDR2 FQNEAQ come from the germline V gene (reference sequence). General observations from the study: One TCR beta motif, made up of under ten highly homologous variants, appeared characteristic of ankylosing spondylitis blood. Reportedly, significant enrichment of disease-linked clones occurred in matched ankylosing spondylitis synovial fluid.

TCRdb analysed the 5' RACE reads with MiXCR anew, one entry per CDR3 protein. Seen here are about 540,000 distinct CDR3 sequences, over 9.5% observed once, and the top ten hold nearly 7%. About this clonotype: What it recognizes is unknown.

The genes are TRBV7-9 and TRBJ1-2; D is ambiguous. The receptor's source is a male donor with ankylosing spondylitis. The sample comprised blood, either unsorted or a sorted T cell fraction (not recorded which). In DNA, the CDR3 is TGTGCCAGCCACTTTCCTAGTACCACAGATTACTATGGCTACACCTTC. Its translation: CASHFPSTTDYYGYTF. Filled out from reference TRBV7-9 and TRBJ1-2, the complete variable domain reads DTGVSQNPRHKITKRGQNVTFRCDPISEHNRLYWYRQTLGQGPEFLTYFQNEAQLEKSRLLSDRFSAERPKGSFSTLEIQRTEQGDSAMYLCASHFPSTTDYYGYTFGSGTRLTVV.